Ten or more counts support the clone carrying this T cell receptor beta chain. The data were obtained in a study of T cells in Graves' hyperthyroidism and ophthalmopathy. Regions amplified from RNA transcripts were the TCR beta CDR3 regions. Researchers ran a first-round RT-PCR on the TCR CDR3 using the HTBI primer set. One entry per CDR3 protein, called by TCRdb with MiXCR from the multiplex PCR reads. The table lists about 350,000 distinct CDR3 sequences, approximately 15% of them singletons. The V end lost 6 bases, the J end lost 5 bases, and 13 bases lay between the germline ends. From germline, CDR1 is SQVTM and CDR2 ANQGSEA. The CDR3 totals 12 residues.

V is TRBV29-1 and J is TRBJ2-5; D perhaps matches TRBD1 (5 bases). Sequencing was performed on blood. The source of this sequence is a woman aged 25-40 years with Graves' hyperthyroidism. CDR3 amino acids: CSVTRGQETQYF. The CDR3, as DNA: TGCAGCGTCACAAGGGGCCAGGAGACCCAGTACTTC.